This TCR beta chain appears in the sequencing data of a study of T cells in Graves' hyperthyroidism and ophthalmopathy. Template material for amplifying TCR beta CDR3 regions consisted of RNA transcripts. First-round RT-PCR with HTBI primers amplified the TCR CDR3 region. TCRdb reprocessed the multiplex PCR reads via MiXCR and lists one record per CDR3 protein. The sample shows some 700,000 distinct CDR3 sequences, roughly a sixth of them seen only once. The CDR3 contains 15 residues. The trim removed 1 base at V and 5 bases at J, leaving 3 bases unmatched. Germline V gene lookup returns CDR1 MGHRA and CDR2 YSYEKL.

The chain uses TRBV4-1 and TRBJ1-5; TRBD1 matches at 9 bases. Sequencing used blood. The receptor was isolated from a man aged 45-65 years with Graves' hyperthyroidism. The CDR3 protein is CASSQVGQGHQPQHF. The CDR3 DNA is TGCGCCAGCAGCCAAGTGGGACAGGGCCATCAGCCCCAGCATTTT.